This T cell receptor beta chain was observed in a study of OX40 agonist ivuxolimab in advanced cancers. This CDR3 spans 14 amino acids. V was pared by 1 base and J by 4 bases, with 10 bases between. Germline assignment: CDR1 SGHVS and CDR2 FNYEAQ. Method: immunoSEQ multiplex PCR; TCRdb's copy keeps in-frame clones and lacks some. The data hold under 20,000 clones, with just over 85% observed a single time. The sample consisted of CD4+ or CD8+ T cells sorted from blood, taken in a trial of the OX40 agonist ivuxolimab. The chain carries TRBV7-6 and TRBJ1-1, with D unresolved. The sequence derives from an adult with an advanced solid tumor such as melanoma, head and neck, liver or kidney cancer. The chain's CDR3 is CASSLDSVGTEAFF. Here the CDR3 DNA reads TGTGCCAGCAGCTTAGATTCGGTCGGCACTGAAGCTTTCTTT.